This is a list of T cell receptor beta chains from one sample in a study of blood T cell repertoires in COVID-19. Repertoires were generated with immunoSEQ multiplex PCR, while TCRdb's copy carries only in-frame clones and drops some. The sample consists of roughly 340,000 clones, approximately 90% of them appearing once. The material sequenced was peripheral blood. Every receptor here comes from a woman under 30 who had recovered from COVID-19. CDR3s include the opening cysteine and the closing phenylalanine or tryptophan. The D gene is left open where the match is weak. Where a row states a size, it is once, few, many or the class of an expanded clone; other rows omit it.

J: TRBJ2-1
size: .
V: TRBV29-1
D: TRBD2
DNA: TGCAGCCTGGGGACTAGTTCCTACAATGAGCAGTTCTTC
CDR3: CSLGTSSYNEQFF

J: TRBJ1-1
size: .
V: TRBV5-6
D: TRBD1
DNA: TGTGCCAGCAGCTTGGTGAGGGACAGGGGTTGGACTGAAGCTTTCTTT
CDR3: CASSLVRDRGWTEAFF

J: TRBJ2-3
size: .
V: TRBV27
D: TRBD2
DNA: TGTGCCAGCAGTTTATTCCCAGCGGGACCTGAGGCTACGCAGTATTTT
CDR3: CASSLFPAGPEATQYF

J: TRBJ2-5
size: .
V: TRBV11-3
D: .
DNA: TGTGCCAGCAGCTTACTAGCGGAGACCCAGTACTTC
CDR3: CASSLLAETQYF

J: TRBJ2-1
size: .
V: TRBV10-3
D: TRBD1
DNA: TGTGCCATCAGGGAAATGGGACAGGGTACAAATGAGCAGTTCTTC
CDR3: CAIREMGQGTNEQFF

J: TRBJ2-1
size: .
V: TRBV19
D: .
DNA: TGTGCCAGTAGCCAGACTAGTAAATCCAATGAGCAGTTCTTC
CDR3: CASSQTSKSNEQFF

J: TRBJ2-3
size: .
V: TRBV5-5
D: TRBD1
DNA: TGTGCCAGCAGCAGGGCCAGACAGGGATATGGAGATACGCAGTATTTT
CDR3: CASSRARQGYGDTQYF

J: TRBJ2-4
size: .
V: TRBV21-1
D: .
DNA: TGTGCCAGCAGCAATGGACTAGCGGGGGGAACTGTAGCCAAAAACATTCAGTACTTC
CDR3: CASSNGLAGGTVAKNIQYF

J: TRBJ1-2
size: .
V: TRBV29-1
D: TRBD1
DNA: TGCAGCGTTGGGACAGGGGCAGAGGGTGGCTACACCTTC
CDR3: CSVGTGAEGGYTF

J: TRBJ1-3
size: .
V: TRBV12-5
D: .
DNA: TGTGCTAGTGGCTCCCGGGTGGCTGCTGGAAACACCATATATTTT
CDR3: CASGSRVAAGNTIYF

J: TRBJ1-1
size: .
V: TRBV29-1
D: .
DNA: TGCAGCGTTGTACGGGGGAACACTGAAGCTTTCTTT
CDR3: CSVVRGNTEAFF

J: TRBJ2-3
size: .
V: TRBV5-4
D: TRBD2
DNA: TGTGCCAGCAGCAGATTAGCGGGAGGGCGTGCAGATACGCAGTATTTT
CDR3: CASSRLAGGRADTQYF

J: TRBJ2-1
size: few
V: TRBV28
D: TRBD2
DNA: TGTGCCAGCAGTTTAATGGGAGGGCCCTCCTACAATGAGCAGTTCTTC
CDR3: CASSLMGGPSYNEQFF

J: TRBJ2-1
size: .
V: TRBV2
D: .
DNA: TGTGCCAGCAGTTCTAGCAGCTACTACAATGAGCAGTTCTTC
CDR3: CASSSSSYYNEQFF

J: TRBJ1-1
size: .
V: TRBV25-1
D: .
DNA: TGTGCCAGCAGTCCTGACAGGTTAGACACTGAAGCTTTCTTT
CDR3: CASSPDRLDTEAFF

J: TRBJ1-1
size: .
V: TRBV27
D: .
DNA: TGTGCCAGCAGTTTAATAGGGGCGAACACTGAAGCTTTCTTT
CDR3: CASSLIGANTEAFF

J: TRBJ2-4
size: .
V: TRBV14
D: .
DNA: TGTGCCAGCAGCCCTCTTGGGGGCCTGGCCAAAAACATTCAGTACTTC
CDR3: CASSPLGGLAKNIQYF

J: TRBJ2-2
size: .
V: TRBV11-3
D: TRBD2
DNA: TGTGCCAGCAGCTTAGCCGCGCTAGCGGCGAACACCGGGGAGCTGTTTTTT
CDR3: CASSLAALAANTGELFF

J: TRBJ2-1
size: .
V: TRBV19
D: TRBD2
DNA: TGTGCCAGTAGTCTCGTGGGACTAGCGGGAGGGGGTTTGGTGAATGAGCAGTTCTTC
CDR3: CASSLVGLAGGGLVNEQFF

J: TRBJ1-5
size: once
V: TRBV6-2/TRBV6-3
D: .
DNA: TGTGCCAGCAGCCCTGCCCCTTGGGAGTATAGCAATCAGCCCCAGCATTTT
CDR3: CASSPAPWEYSNQPQHF

J: TRBJ2-4
size: .
V: TRBV27
D: .
DNA: TGTGCCAGCAGTTTAAATAGCGGCGGATCCAAAAACATTCAGTACTTC
CDR3: CASSLNSGGSKNIQYF

J: TRBJ1-1
size: .
V: TRBV18
D: .
DNA: TGTGCCAGCTCAGGAAACAGGGTTAGGGACACTGAAGCTTTCTTT
CDR3: CASSGNRVRDTEAFF

J: TRBJ1-2
size: once
V: TRBV28
D: .
DNA: TGTGCCAGCAGCACGCTACAGCGGGGCTACACCTTC
CDR3: CASSTLQRGYTF

J: TRBJ2-1
size: .
V: TRBV7-9
D: TRBD2
DNA: TGTGCCAGCAGCCCGACGACTAGCAACAATGAGCAGTTCTTC
CDR3: CASSPTTSNNEQFF

J: TRBJ1-1
size: .
V: TRBV19
D: TRBD1
DNA: TGTGCCAGTAGTATTGACAGGGGAATGAACACTGAAGCTTTCTTT
CDR3: CASSIDRGMNTEAFF

J: TRBJ2-3
size: medium-sized
V: TRBV27
D: .
DNA: TGTGCCAGCAGTTACGGGAGCACAGATACGCAGTATTTT
CDR3: CASSYGSTDTQYF

J: TRBJ2-1
size: .
V: TRBV18
D: TRBD2
DNA: TGTGCCAGCTCACCGGGACTAGCCGGGGACAATGAGCAGTTCTTC
CDR3: CASSPGLAGDNEQFF

J: TRBJ2-1
size: .
V: TRBV4-2
D: .
DNA: TGTGCCAGCAGCCAAGATTCGACGGGATACCAGTTCTTC
CDR3: CASSQDSTGYQFF

J: TRBJ2-5
size: .
V: TRBV24-1
D: TRBD1
DNA: TGTGCCACCAGTGATATCGGACAGGGTAAGGAAGAGACCCAGTACTTC
CDR3: CATSDIGQGKEETQYF

J: TRBJ2-1
size: .
V: TRBV11-3
D: TRBD1
DNA: TGTGCCAGCAGGACTAACAGGGGTGGTGAGCAGTTCTTC
CDR3: CASRTNRGGEQFF

J: TRBJ2-5
size: few
V: TRBV5-1
D: .
DNA: TGCGCCAGCAGCTTGGAATGGGGCCGCCAAGAGACCCAGTACTTC
CDR3: CASSLEWGRQETQYF

J: TRBJ2-1
size: .
V: TRBV5-8
D: TRBD2
DNA: TGTGCCAGCAGCTGGGGACTAGCGGGGGACAATGAGCAGTTCTTC
CDR3: CASSWGLAGDNEQFF

J: TRBJ1-1
size: .
V: TRBV7-2
D: .
DNA: TGTGCCAGCAGCTTATTTCACAGAAACACTGAAGCTTTCTTT
CDR3: CASSLFHRNTEAFF

J: TRBJ2-3
size: .
V: TRBV6-2/TRBV6-3
D: TRBD2
DNA: TGTGCCAGCAGTTATTCGGCGGGAGTGGGCGATACGCAGTATTTT
CDR3: CASSYSAGVGDTQYF

J: TRBJ2-1
size: .
V: TRBV20-1
D: TRBD2
DNA: TGCAGTGCTAGTAATGCGGGAGTCGTGCAGGGATACAATGAGCAGTTCTTC
CDR3: CSASNAGVVQGYNEQFF

J: TRBJ2-5
size: .
V: TRBV15
D: .
DNA: TGTGCCACCAGCAGTTGGGGCGGCTCAGTAGGGGAGACCCAGTACTTC
CDR3: CATSSWGGSVGETQYF

J: TRBJ2-2
size: once
V: TRBV24-1
D: TRBD2
DNA: TGTGCCACCAGTGATTTGGGGCTAGCGGAACCGAACACCGGGGAGCTGTTTTTT
CDR3: CATSDLGLAEPNTGELFF

J: TRBJ1-1
size: .
V: TRBV5-5
D: TRBD1
DNA: TGTGCCAGCAGCCACAGGGGACAGACGAACACTGAAGCTTTCTTT
CDR3: CASSHRGQTNTEAFF

J: TRBJ1-5
size: .
V: TRBV27
D: TRBD1
DNA: TGTGCCAGCAGTTCCTCGACAGGGGTCCAGCCCCAGCATTTT
CDR3: CASSSSTGVQPQHF

J: TRBJ1-1
size: .
V: TRBV29-1
D: .
DNA: TGCAGCGTTGACGGCGGGTGGAGGAACACTGAAGCTTTCTTT
CDR3: CSVDGGWRNTEAFF

J: TRBJ2-5
size: .
V: TRBV2
D: .
DNA: TGTGCCAGCAGCAAGGACTCGGAGACCCAGTACTTC
CDR3: CASSKDSETQYF

J: TRBJ1-2
size: .
V: TRBV14
D: TRBD1
DNA: TGTGCCAGCGGACCCGGACAGGGACTTAGTGGCTACACCTTC
CDR3: CASGPGQGLSGYTF

J: TRBJ2-1
size: .
V: TRBV30
D: TRBD1
DNA: TGTGCCTGGAGTGAGGGGACAGGTTACAATGAGCAGTTCTTC
CDR3: CAWSEGTGYNEQFF

J: TRBJ2-1
size: .
V: TRBV9
D: TRBD1
DNA: TGTGCCAGCAGCGTAGAGGGACAGTCCTCCTACAATGAGCAGTTCTTC
CDR3: CASSVEGQSSYNEQFF

J: TRBJ2-1
size: .
V: TRBV3-1/TRBV3-2
D: TRBD1
DNA: TGTGCCAGCAGCCGCGCAGGGGGTAAACATGAGCAGTTCTTC
CDR3: CASSRAGGKHEQFF

J: TRBJ1-5
size: few
V: TRBV11-3
D: .
DNA: TGTGCCAGCAGCCCGGGGGGGCATTTT
CDR3: CASSPGGHF

J: TRBJ2-2
size: .
V: TRBV7-6
D: .
DNA: TGTGCCAGCAGCTTATCTCTAGAGGGAACAACCGGGGAGCTGTTTTTT
CDR3: CASSLSLEGTTGELFF

J: TRBJ2-1
size: .
V: TRBV2
D: .
DNA: TGTGCCAGCAGTACGCCCGGGAGCCCCTACAATGAGCAGTTCTTC
CDR3: CASSTPGSPYNEQFF

J: TRBJ1-1
size: .
V: TRBV5-5
D: TRBD1
DNA: TGTGCCAGCAGCCCAAACCGACAGGGGGCAACTGAAGCTTTCTTT
CDR3: CASSPNRQGATEAFF

J: TRBJ2-3
size: .
V: TRBV5-4
D: TRBD2
DNA: TGTGCCAGCAGCCGTGGGACTAGCGGGAGCACAGATACGCAGTATTTT
CDR3: CASSRGTSGSTDTQYF

J: TRBJ1-2
size: once
V: TRBV9
D: TRBD1
DNA: TGTGCCAGCAGCGTATCAGGGGGCGTCGGCTACACCTTC
CDR3: CASSVSGGVGYTF

J: TRBJ1-6
size: .
V: TRBV6-2/TRBV6-3
D: .
DNA: TGTGCCAGCAGTTACAGCAGGGCTCACCTCCACTTT
CDR3: CASSYSRAHLHF

J: TRBJ1-4
size: .
V: TRBV7-2
D: .
DNA: TGTGCCAGCAGCTTAGCGGGGGGGATGAGTGAAAAACTGTTTTTT
CDR3: CASSLAGGMSEKLFF

J: TRBJ2-2
size: .
V: TRBV4-3
D: TRBD2
DNA: TGCGCCAGCAGCCAGGGCACTAGCGGGAGTTGGGAGCTGTTTTTT
CDR3: CASSQGTSGSWELFF

J: TRBJ1-1
size: once
V: TRBV6-5
D: .
DNA: TGTGCCAGCAGTTCCCCCCCACGGGGGGCTGACACTGAAGCTTTCTTT
CDR3: CASSSPPRGADTEAFF

J: TRBJ1-2
size: .
V: TRBV19
D: .
DNA: TGTGCCAGTAGTATAGTCCCAGCTAACTATGGCTACACCTTC
CDR3: CASSIVPANYGYTF

J: TRBJ1-1
size: .
V: TRBV9
D: .
DNA: TGTGCCAGCAGCGTAGGATCGGGGACTGAAGCTTTCTTT
CDR3: CASSVGSGTEAFF

J: TRBJ2-3
size: .
V: TRBV10-3
D: .
DNA: TGTGCCATCAGTGGTCCCAATAGAGGGTTGGATACGCAGTATTTT
CDR3: CAISGPNRGLDTQYF

J: TRBJ2-2
size: .
V: TRBV5-1
D: TRBD1
DNA: TGCGCCAGCAGCTTGGCGACAGGGGGCAGAGAGCTGTTTTTT
CDR3: CASSLATGGRELFF